A selection of T cell receptor beta chains follows, all from one sample in a study of blood T cell repertoires in COVID-19. The data were produced by immunoSEQ multiplex PCR, yet TCRdb's version contains in-frame clones alone and is incomplete. Here the sample spans roughly 140,000 clones, roughly 86% being singletons. Sequenced: peripheral blood. Every receptor here comes from a man between 70 and 80 years old with acute or convalescent COVID-19. The CDR3 runs from the conserved cysteine through the conserved F or W. A D gene is named only where the DNA matches it firmly. Clone size is not always given. Where it is, it says once, few, many or a class for expanded clones.

d_gene	len	v_gene	abundance	j_gene	CDR3nt	CDR3aa
TRBD2	17	TRBV14	-	TRBJ2-3	TGTGCCAGCAGCCAAGTTATGCTAGCGGGTCGCACAGATACGCAGTATTTT	CASSQVMLAGRTDTQYF
TRBD2	14	TRBV7-9	-	TRBJ2-5	TGTGCCACCGGACTAGCGGGAGCCTCAGAGACCCAGTACTTC	CATGLAGASETQYF
TRBD2	15	TRBV29-1	-	TRBJ2-3	TGCAGCGTTGAGCCTAGCGGGAGAGTTGGAGATACGCAGTATTTT	CSVEPSGRVGDTQYF
TRBD2	14	TRBV19	-	TRBJ2-5	TGTGCCAGTAGTCCCACCGGGGGGATAGAGACCCAGTACTTC	CASSPTGGIETQYF
TRBD1	19	TRBV24-1	-	TRBJ2-2	TGTGCCACCAGTGCCAACGAGGTGGGGACAGGGGGCGTAATCGGGGAGCTGTTTTTT	CATSANEVGTGGVIGELFF
-	14	TRBV11-2	once	TRBJ2-1	TGTGCCAGCAGCTTAGGCGGGGCGGGACTTATGCAGTTCTTC	CASSLGGAGLMQFF
TRBD2	17	TRBV5-8	-	TRBJ2-2	TGTGCCAGCAGCGATCTAGCGGGGTCATCTGTGCCCGGGGAGCTGTTTTTT	CASSDLAGSSVPGELFF
TRBD2	15	TRBV5-1	-	TRBJ2-1	TGCGCCAGCAGCTTGGTAGCGGGAGGGCATACTGAGCAGTTCTTC	CASSLVAGGHTEQFF
-	15	TRBV5-1	-	TRBJ1-1	TGCGCCAGCAGCTTGGTAGGCCAGGGGACCGCTGAAGCTTTCTTT	CASSLVGQGTAEAFF
TRBD1	15	TRBV11-2	-	TRBJ1-5	TGTGCCAGCAGCTTAGCGGGACAGAGCAATCAGCCCCAGCATTTT	CASSLAGQSNQPQHF
TRBD1	14	TRBV29-1	few	TRBJ2-3	TGCAGCGTTGAAAAAGGACAGGGAACAGATACGCAGTATTTT	CSVEKGQGTDTQYF
TRBD1	14	TRBV24-1	-	TRBJ2-7	TGTGCCACCAGTGATGCACGGACAGGGTTCGAGCAGTACTTC	CATSDARTGFEQYF
TRBD2	16	TRBV7-9	-	TRBJ2-3	TGTGCCAGCAGCTTGTTAGCGGGCCGTAGCACAGATACGCAGTATTTT	CASSLLAGRSTDTQYF
TRBD2	16	TRBV9	-	TRBJ2-1	TGTGCCAGCAGCCCTGTCATAGCGGGGGGCTACAATGAGCAGTTCTTC	CASSPVIAGGYNEQFF
-	16	TRBV6-6	-	TRBJ2-2	TGTGCCAGCACCAAGGGAGGCGGGGTTGTATCCGGGGAGCTGTTTTTT	CASTKGGGVVSGELFF
-	14	TRBV29-1	-	TRBJ1-5	TGCAGCGTCGGAGGGGACGGGAGCAATCAGCCCCAGCATTTT	CSVGGDGSNQPQHF
-	16	TRBV2	-	TRBJ2-7	TGTGCCAGCAGCGCCCAAGCCGGGTCCTCGTACTACGAGCAGTACTTC	CASSAQAGSSYYEQYF
-	16	TRBV28	-	TRBJ2-3	TGTGCCAGCAGTTTAGGGTTCAGGATTAGCACAGATACGCAGTATTTT	CASSLGFRISTDTQYF
TRBD1	15	TRBV7-8	-	TRBJ2-5	TGTGCCAGCAGCTTAGAACAGGGGGCAGGGGAGACCCAGTACTTC	CASSLEQGAGETQYF
-	14	TRBV5-4	-	TRBJ1-6	TGTGCCAGCAGCTTTGACAGAAACGGTTCACCCCTCCACTTT	CASSFDRNGSPLHF
TRBD1	15	TRBV20-1	-	TRBJ1-5	TGCAGTGCTAGTCACAGGGGCGCCGGCAATCAGCCCCAGCATTTT	CSASHRGAGNQPQHF
-	15	TRBV5-1	-	TRBJ1-1	TGCGCCAGCAGCTTTGGGGGGTTACTGAACACTGAAGCTTTCTTT	CASSFGGLLNTEAFF
TRBD1	16	TRBV5-5	-	TRBJ1-6	TGTGCCAGCAGCCTAAGGGACAGCTCCTATAATTCACCCCTCCACTTT	CASSLRDSSYNSPLHF
TRBD2	12	TRBV20-1	-	TRBJ2-7	TGCAGTGCTAGTAGCGGGAGTCGTGAGCAGTACTTC	CSASSGSREQYF
-	15	TRBV2	-	TRBJ2-5	TGTGCCAGCAGTGAAGAATGGGAGCTAGCCCTCCCCCAGTACTTC	CASSEEWELALPQYF
TRBD2	16	TRBV9	-	TRBJ2-3	TGTGCCAGCAGCGTGGGGACTAGGGGAAGGGCAGATACGCAGTATTTT	CASSVGTRGRADTQYF
TRBD2	15	TRBV5-4	-	TRBJ2-2	TGTGCCTGCGGACTAGCGGGAGAAGGAACCGGGGAGCTGTTTTTT	CACGLAGEGTGELFF
-	12	TRBV29-1	-	TRBJ2-5	TGCAGCACTGGGACTTTCCAAGAGACCCAGTACTTC	CSTGTFQETQYF
TRBD1	14	TRBV5-1	-	TRBJ1-6	TGCGCCAGCAGCCCTGAGGGGGCCGGTTCACCCCTCCACTTT	CASSPEGAGSPLHF